Each of the 20 T cell receptor beta chains below was sequenced from the same sample in a study of siplizumab effects on memory and regulatory T cells. The table came from immunoSEQ multiplex PCR; TCRdb's copy has only in-frame clones and leaves some out. The table has tens of thousands of clones, about 89% seen once; the top ten hold approximately 30%. Input material: CD8+ T cells sorted from blood. These receptors came from a human donor in good health.

The V and J genes are TRBV27 and TRBJ2-2; no clear D gene. The CDR3 length is 15 residues. Germline V gene sequence: CDR1 MNHEY, CDR2 SMNVEV (reference sequence). The germline V and J ends were trimmed by 3 bases and 4 bases, with 12 bases remaining between them. CDR3 nucleotide sequence: TGTGCCAGCAGTTTTTCAGGTGATGGCACCGGGGAGCTGTTTTTT. Its translation is CASSFSGDGTGELFF.

The V call is TRBV7-9, the J call TRBJ1-6; 7 bases fit TRBD1. Germline lookup yields CDR1 SEHNR and CDR2 FQNEAQ (reference sequence). The trim removed 5 bases at V and 3 bases at J, leaving 7 bases unmatched. The CDR3 length is 16 residues. The CDR3 DNA follows: TGTGCCAGCAGCCCATACGGGACAGACTATAATTCACCCCTCCACTTT. It encodes CASSPYGTDYNSPLHF.

About this clone itself: Additional DNA sequences in this sample encode the identical CDR3. J is TRBJ2-5 and V is TRBV2; D possibly corresponds to TRBD1 (6 bases). Germline V gene lookup returns CDR1 SNHLY and CDR2 FYNNEI. V dropped 8 bases and J dropped 3 bases, with 16 bases sitting between them. This CDR3 comprises 14 residues. The CDR3 here is CASGPGELKETQYF. CDR3 coding DNA: TGTGCCAGCGGGCCAGGGGAATTAAAAGAGACCCAGTACTTC.

To note about this clone: Other DNA sequences from this sample encode an identical CDR3 as well. The chain's CDR3 is CASSLGPGTYEQYF. The CDR3 DNA reads TGCGCCAGCAGCTTGGGGCCCGGGACCTACGAGCAGTACTTC. V gene TRBV5-1 combines with J gene TRBJ2-7; weak D call: TRBD2 (5 bases). The CDR3 is 14 amino acids. From germline, CDR1 is SGHRS and CDR2 YFSETQ. The V and J ends lost 0 bases and 2 bases respectively, with 9 bases between them.

The chain has TRBV29-1 and TRBJ2-1, with D perhaps TRBD2 (5 bases). V lost 4 bases and J lost 0, with 10 bases in between. Germline CDR1 SQVTM, CDR2 ANQGSEA. This CDR3 spans 14 amino acids. CDR3 sequence (DNA): TGCAGCGTTGTTGGAACTAGCTCCTACAATGAGCAGTTCTTC. This translates into CSVVGTSSYNEQFF.

J is TRBJ2-7 and V is TRBV4-1; D might be TRBD1 (6 bases). The CDR3 totals 13 residues. Germline V CDR1 and CDR2: MGHRA, YSYEKL. With 6 bases removed from V and 0 bases from J, the gap between germline ends came to 9 bases. CDR3 nucleotide sequence: TGCGCCAGCAGTCCGGACAGCTCCTACGAGCAGTACTTC. Residues: CASSPDSSYEQYF.

The V gene is TRBV18, the J gene TRBJ2-7; D could derive from TRBD1 or TRBD2 (5 bases each). Germline V gives CDR1 KGHSH, CDR2 LQKENI. V was clipped by 2 bases and J by 3 bases, with 17 bases between them. The CDR3 extends over 16 amino acids. CDR3 residues: CASSPGGPSTFYEQYF. DNA for the CDR3: TGTGCCAGCTCACCAGGGGGACCAAGTACTTTCTACGAGCAGTACTTC.

J is TRBJ1-2 and V is TRBV18, with D possibly matching TRBD1 (5 bases). The CDR3 consists of 15 residues. V lost 3 bases, J lost 3 bases, and 14 bases lay in between. Germline CDR1 reads KGHSH; CDR2 reads LQKENI. Written as DNA, the CDR3 is TGTGCCAGCTCACCGGAGGGGTTGGTAGACTATGGCTACACCTTC. Translated, it gives CASSPEGLVDYGYTF.

This sequence joins TRBV27 and TRBJ2-7; D may be TRBD1 (6 bases). Germline V CDR1 and CDR2: MNHEY, SMNVEV (reference sequence). V gave up 2 bases and J gave up 5 bases, with 13 bases separating them. The CDR3 length is 14 residues. CDR3: CASSLTGYGHEQYF. The CDR3 DNA reads TGTGCCAGCAGTTTAACAGGGTATGGCCACGAGCAGTACTTC.

The table lists this clone with a count of one. The chain recombines TRBV5-6 with TRBJ2-5; no clear D. The V gene lost 4 bases and the J gene lost 3 bases, with 16 bases spanning the gap. CDR3 length equals 15 residues. Germline loops: CDR1 SGHDT, CDR2 YYEEEE. For the CDR3, the DNA is TGTGCCAGCAGCATTCTCGGATCAAATGAAGAGACCCAGTACTTC. Translated, it gives CASSILGSNEETQYF.

This chain connects TRBV19 to TRBJ1-2; 7 positions agree with TRBD1. J gave up 4 bases and V 8 bases, and 10 bases lay outside the gene matches. The CDR3 runs to 14 residues. The germline V gene has CDR1 LNHDA and CDR2 SQIVND (reference sequence). The CDR3, as DNA: TGTGCCAGTGACGAGGGGGCTTGGGGCTATGGCTACACCTTC. As protein: CASDEGAWGYGYTF.

This clone has just one count. This chain connects TRBV7-9 to TRBJ2-7; 7 positions agree with TRBD2. The CDR3 runs 16 residues. The V gene's germline CDR1 is SEHNR and CDR2 FQNEAQ (reference sequence). The ends lost 4 bases at V and 2 bases at J; junction bases unmatched: 11. This CDR3 is CASSSSSGTLTYEQYF. The CDR3 DNA reads TGTGCCAGCAGCTCCTCTAGCGGCACACTTACCTACGAGCAGTACTTC.

This sequence joins TRBV7-9 and TRBJ2-5; 7 positions match TRBD1. TRBJ2-7 matches the DNA end more closely, so the J call is doubtful. Germline assignment: CDR1 SEHNR and CDR2 FQNEAQ (reference sequence). The CDR3 extends over 15 amino acids. DNA of the CDR3: TGTGCCAGCAGCTTAACGACAGGGTACCGCTACGAGCAGTACTTC. Protein product: CASSLTTGYRYEQYF.

This clone was detected only once. The chain combines TRBV14 with TRBJ2-1, with a weak D call TRBD2 (7 bases). Germline CDR1 SGHDN, CDR2 FVKESK. V lost 9 bases, J lost 5 bases, and 17 bases lay in between. The CDR3 spans 14 residues. The CDR3 DNA is TGTGCCAGTTCTCCCGGGGGGCCAGACAATGAGCAGTTCTTC. It codes for CASSPGGPDNEQFF.

The V call is TRBV5-4, the J call TRBJ2-1, with 10 bases lining up with TRBD1. The length of the CDR3 is 16 residues. V gave up 4 bases and J gave up 5 bases; unmatched junction bases: 9. Germline-derived CDR1 and CDR2 are SGHNT and YYREEE (reference sequence). CDR3 amino acids: CASSLGPGTGDNEQFF. For the CDR3, the DNA is TGTGCCAGCAGCCTTGGGCCCGGGACAGGGGACAATGAGCAGTTCTTC.

The V and J genes are TRBV7-3 and TRBJ2-2; no firm D call. This CDR3 contains 15 residues. Trimming shortened V by 2 bases and J by 4 bases, and 11 bases separated the two germline ends. CDR1 and CDR2 (germline): SGHTA, FQGTGA. The CDR3 region has the DNA TGTGCCAGCAGCTTAGGTTATGTTGTCACCGGGGAGCTGTTTTTT. Translated: CASSLGYVVTGELFF.

V and J are TRBV5-6 and TRBJ2-5; D possibly corresponds to TRBD1 (6 bases). CDR1 is SGHDT and CDR2 is YYEEEE in the germline V gene. The CDR3 has 14 amino acids. Trimming removed 3 bases from V and 1 base from J, with 10 bases in between. CDR3 sequence: CASSSTGIQETQYF. CDR3 DNA: TGTGCCAGCAGCTCGACAGGAATCCAAGAGACCCAGTACTTC.

The chain couples TRBV5-1 to TRBJ2-7; the D is unclear. Germline assignment: CDR1 SGHRS and CDR2 YFSETQ. V lost 2 bases, J lost 3 bases, and 15 bases lay in between. This CDR3 has 15 residues. The CDR3 region is CASSFSDSYYYEQYF. In DNA, the CDR3 is TGCGCCAGCAGCTTTTCGGATAGCTACTACTACGAGCAGTACTTC.

The rearrangement joins TRBV11-2 to TRBJ2-3; tentative D call: TRBD1 (6 bases). Germline CDR1 is SGHAT and CDR2 is FQNNGV. The CDR3 runs 16 residues. The V end was cut by 5 bases, the J end by 1 base, with 16 bases between. The CDR3 DNA is TGTGCCAGCAGCGACCTGGAACAGGGAGGCACAGATACGCAGTATTTT. It encodes CASSDLEQGGTDTQYF. Complete variable domain (other parts from reference TRBV11-2 and TRBJ2-3): EAGVAQSPRYKIIEKRQSVAFWCNPISGHATLYWYQQILGQGPKLLIQFQNNGVVDDSQLPKDRFSAERLKGVDSTLKIQPAKLEDSAVYLCASSDLEQGGTDTQYFGPGTRLTVL.

This clone was seen a single time. The genes are TRBV19 and TRBJ2-1; the match to TRBD1 covers 10 bases. Germline values: CDR1 LNHDA, CDR2 SQIVND (reference sequence). This CDR3 is 15 amino acids long. V lost 9 bases, J lost 3 bases, and 8 bases stayed unmatched. In DNA form, the CDR3 reads TGTGCCAGCCAGACAGGGGGCAATTTCTACAATGAGCAGTTCTTC. This sequence encodes CASQTGGNFYNEQFF.